The 10 T cell receptor beta chains below come from one sample, sequenced in a study of T cells in tuberculosis. Here immunoSEQ multiplex PCR was the method, and the copy in TCRdb shows in-frame clones only, minus some. The sample carries just under 45,000 clones, approximately 94% recorded once. Sequenced sample: PBMCs. The origin of the receptors is a donor aged 5-35 years with latent tuberculosis or without tuberculosis infection. Some clones in this sample may be carry-over from other donors' samples.

The chain is built from TRBV19 and TRBJ2-1, with D hard to call. Germline V gives CDR1 LNHDA, CDR2 SQIVND (reference sequence). This CDR3 contains 13 residues. V was pared by 7 bases and J by 5 bases, with 12 bases between. In DNA form, the CDR3 reads TGTGCCAGTACCCCACCAACGGACAATGAGCAGTTCTTC. It yields the protein CASTPPTDNEQFF.

V is TRBV5-1 and J is TRBJ2-5, with D perhaps TRBD2 (6 bases). The V end lost 4 bases, the J end lost 5 bases, and 12 bases lay between the germline ends. CDR1 is SGHRS and CDR2 is YFSETQ in the germline V gene. The CDR3 is 13 residues long. This chain's CDR3 is CASSEVGGETQYF. The DNA of the CDR3 is TGCGCCAGCAGCGAGGTCGGAGGGGAGACCCAGTACTTC.

This clone was recorded only once. The chain employs TRBV5-1 and TRBJ1-1, with D unresolved. In germline, CDR1 is SGHRS, CDR2 YFSETQ. Trimming took 7 bases from V and 1 from J, leaving 11 bases between them. The CDR3 sequence is 13 residues long. The CDR3 DNA reads TGCGCCAGCCGCTCGGGAGAGAACACTGAAGCTTTCTTT. Amino acids: CASRSGENTEAFF.

This clone was detected only once. The chain uses TRBV6-1 and TRBJ1-3; perhaps TRBD1 as D (5 bases). Trimming removed 4 bases from V and 0 bases from J, with 10 bases in between. CDR3 length: 15 amino acids. Germline CDR1 is MNHNS and CDR2 is SASEGT. As DNA, the CDR3 is TGTGCCAGCAGTGTTCAGGGAGGCTCTGGAAACACCATATATTTT. The encoded protein is CASSVQGGSGNTIYF.

The J gene is TRBJ2-3, the V gene TRBV9, with 7 bases identical to TRBD2. Trimming cost V 5 bases and J 4 bases; bases outside gene matches: 7. CDR1 and CDR2 (germline): SGDLS, YYNGEE. The CDR3 is 14 residues long. The CDR3 is CASRPGRESDTQYF. The CDR3 DNA sequence: TGTGCCAGCAGACCAGGGCGGGAGTCAGATACGCAGTATTTT.

This chain uses TRBV5-1 with TRBJ2-7, with D possibly being TRBD2 (6 bases). The length of the CDR3 is 14 residues. V gave up 3 bases and J gave up 2 bases, with 12 bases separating them. Looked up from germline, CDR1 is SGHRS and CDR2 is YFSETQ. CDR3 sequence reads: CASSWREPTYEQYF. For the CDR3, the DNA is TGCGCCAGCAGCTGGAGGGAGCCAACCTACGAGCAGTACTTC.

The chain has TRBV19 and TRBJ2-1, with 7 bases aligning to TRBD2. V gave up 10 bases and J gave up 9 bases; unmatched junction bases: 12. The CDR3 runs 13 residues. Germline CDR1 is LNHDA and CDR2 is SQIVND (reference sequence). CDR3 protein: CATLNLGRGEQFF. The CDR3, as DNA: TGTGCCACCCTAAATTTAGGGAGGGGTGAGCAGTTCTTC.

The chain employs TRBV5-4 and TRBJ1-4, with 7 positions matching TRBD1. The CDR3 is made up of 14 amino acids. Losses at the gene ends were 0 bases for V and 4 bases for J; bases not matched to a gene: 0. CDR1 SGHNT and CDR2 YYREEE come from the germline V gene (reference sequence). For the CDR3, the DNA is TGTGCCAGCAGCTTGGACAGGGGTAATGAAAAACTGTTTTTT. Encoded protein: CASSLDRGNEKLFF.

The chain joins TRBV29-1 to TRBJ2-7; 8 nucleotides match TRBD2. Germline lookup yields CDR1 SQVTM and CDR2 ANQGSEA. Unmatched junction bases numbered 2, after V lost 5 bases and J lost 2 bases. The CDR3 extends over 12 amino acids. In nucleotides, the CDR3 is TGCAGCGTTCAGACTAGCGCCTACGAGCAGTACTTC. This translates into CSVQTSAYEQYF.

The genes are TRBV9 and TRBJ1-4; 8 nucleotides align to TRBD1. Germline V lookup: CDR1 SGDLS, CDR2 YYNGEE. J was trimmed by 8 bases and V by 3 bases; bases with no gene match: 6. CDR3 length: 14 residues. CDR3 sequence reads: CASSAGQGHEKLFF. In DNA, the CDR3 is TGTGCCAGCAGCGCAGGACAGGGACACGAAAAACTGTTTTTT. The full variable domain, its missing parts supplied by reference TRBV9 and TRBJ1-4, is DSGVTQTPKHLITATGQRVTLRCSPRSGDLSVYWYQQSLDQGLQFLIQYYNGEERAKGNILERFSAQQFPDLHSELNLSSLELGDSALYFCASSAGQGHEKLFFGSGTQLSVL.